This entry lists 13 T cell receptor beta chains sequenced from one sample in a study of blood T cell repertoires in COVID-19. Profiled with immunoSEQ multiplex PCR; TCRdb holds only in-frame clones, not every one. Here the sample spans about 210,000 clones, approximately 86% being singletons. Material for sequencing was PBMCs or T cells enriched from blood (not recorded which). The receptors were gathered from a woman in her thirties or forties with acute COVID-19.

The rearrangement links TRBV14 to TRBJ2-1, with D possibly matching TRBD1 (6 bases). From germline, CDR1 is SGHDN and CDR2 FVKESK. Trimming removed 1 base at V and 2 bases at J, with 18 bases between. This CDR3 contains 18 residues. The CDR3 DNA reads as TGTGCCAGCAGCCAAGTATTCTCCCAGGGGCCCACCTACAATGAGCAGTTCTTC. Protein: CASSQVFSQGPTYNEQFF.

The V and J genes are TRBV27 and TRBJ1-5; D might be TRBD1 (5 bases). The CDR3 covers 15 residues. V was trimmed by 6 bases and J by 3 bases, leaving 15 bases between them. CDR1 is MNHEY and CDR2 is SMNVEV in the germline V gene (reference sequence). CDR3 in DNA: TGTGCCAGCAGGACGGTGGGGGGGGTCAATCAGCCCCAGCATTTT. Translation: CASRTVGGVNQPQHF.

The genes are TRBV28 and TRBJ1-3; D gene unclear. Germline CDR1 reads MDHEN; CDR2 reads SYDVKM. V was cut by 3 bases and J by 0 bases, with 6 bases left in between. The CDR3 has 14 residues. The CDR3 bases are TGTGCCAGCAGTTTTCCCTACTCTGGAAACACCATATATTTT. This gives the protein CASSFPYSGNTIYF.

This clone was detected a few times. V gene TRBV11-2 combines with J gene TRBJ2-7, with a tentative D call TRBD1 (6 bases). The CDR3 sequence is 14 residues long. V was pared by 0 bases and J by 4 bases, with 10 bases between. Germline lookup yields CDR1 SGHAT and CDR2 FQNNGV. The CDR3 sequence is CASSLDRTAYEQYF. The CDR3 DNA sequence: TGTGCCAGCAGCTTAGATAGGACAGCATACGAGCAGTACTTC. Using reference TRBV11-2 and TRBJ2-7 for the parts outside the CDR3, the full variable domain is EAGVAQSPRYKIIEKRQSVAFWCNPISGHATLYWYQQILGQGPKLLIQFQNNGVVDDSQLPKDRFSAERLKGVDSTLKIQPAKLEDSAVYLCASSLDRTAYEQYFGPGTRLTVT.

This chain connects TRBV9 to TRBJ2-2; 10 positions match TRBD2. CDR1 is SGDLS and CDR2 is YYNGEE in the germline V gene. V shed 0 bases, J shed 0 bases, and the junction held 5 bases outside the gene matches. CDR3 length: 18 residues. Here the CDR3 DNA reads TGTGCCAGCAGCGTAGGCCTAGCGGGAGCTTCGAACACCGGGGAGCTGTTTTTT. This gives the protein CASSVGLAGASNTGELFF. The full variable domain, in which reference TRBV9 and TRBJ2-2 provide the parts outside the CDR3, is DSGVTQTPKHLITATGQRVTLRCSPRSGDLSVYWYQQSLDQGLQFLIQYYNGEERAKGNILERFSAQQFPDLHSELNLSSLELGDSALYFCASSVGLAGASNTGELFFGEGSRLTVL.

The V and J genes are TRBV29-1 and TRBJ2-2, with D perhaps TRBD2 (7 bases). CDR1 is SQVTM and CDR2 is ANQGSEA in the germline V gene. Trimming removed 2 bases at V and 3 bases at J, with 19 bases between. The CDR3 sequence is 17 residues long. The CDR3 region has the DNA TGCAGCGTTGAAACCCAACAGGGAGGGTCGCACACCGGGGAGCTGTTTTTT. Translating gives CSVETQQGGSHTGELFF.

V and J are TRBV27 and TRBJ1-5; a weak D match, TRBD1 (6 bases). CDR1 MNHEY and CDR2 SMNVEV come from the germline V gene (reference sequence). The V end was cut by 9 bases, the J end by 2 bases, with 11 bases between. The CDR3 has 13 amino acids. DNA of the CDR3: TGTGCCAGTTCAGGGGCCGGCAATCAGCCCCAGCATTTT. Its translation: CASSGAGNQPQHF.

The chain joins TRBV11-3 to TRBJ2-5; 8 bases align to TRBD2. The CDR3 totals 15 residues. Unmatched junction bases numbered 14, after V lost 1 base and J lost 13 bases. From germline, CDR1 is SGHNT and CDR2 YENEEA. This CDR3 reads CASSLVPGLAGLSYF. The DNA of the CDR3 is TGTGCCAGCAGCTTAGTCCCCGGGCTAGCGGGCCTTTCGTACTTC.

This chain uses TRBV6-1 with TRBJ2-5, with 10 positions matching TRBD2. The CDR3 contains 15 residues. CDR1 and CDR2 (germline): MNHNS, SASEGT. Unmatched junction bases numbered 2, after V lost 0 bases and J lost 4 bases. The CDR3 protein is CASSEAAGGPETQYF. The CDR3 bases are TGTGCCAGCAGTGAAGCAGCGGGAGGGCCAGAGACCCAGTACTTC.

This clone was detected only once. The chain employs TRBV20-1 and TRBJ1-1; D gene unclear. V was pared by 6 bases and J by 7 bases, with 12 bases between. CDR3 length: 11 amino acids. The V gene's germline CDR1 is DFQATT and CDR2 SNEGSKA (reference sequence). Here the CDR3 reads CSAKTSYEAFF. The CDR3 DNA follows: TGCAGTGCCAAAACCTCCTATGAAGCTTTCTTT.

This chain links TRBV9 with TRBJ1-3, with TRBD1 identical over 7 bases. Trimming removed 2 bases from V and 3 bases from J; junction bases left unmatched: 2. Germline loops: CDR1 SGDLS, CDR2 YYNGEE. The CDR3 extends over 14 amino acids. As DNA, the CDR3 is TGTGCCAGCAGCGTGGGGGACAGTGGAAACACCATATATTTT. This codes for CASSVGDSGNTIYF.

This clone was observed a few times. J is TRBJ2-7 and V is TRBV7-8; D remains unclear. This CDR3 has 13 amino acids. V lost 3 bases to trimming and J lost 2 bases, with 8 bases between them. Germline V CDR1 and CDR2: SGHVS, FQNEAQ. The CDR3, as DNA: TGTGCCAGCAGCTTGAGTCGTACCTACGAGCAGTACTTC. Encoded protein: CASSLSRTYEQYF.

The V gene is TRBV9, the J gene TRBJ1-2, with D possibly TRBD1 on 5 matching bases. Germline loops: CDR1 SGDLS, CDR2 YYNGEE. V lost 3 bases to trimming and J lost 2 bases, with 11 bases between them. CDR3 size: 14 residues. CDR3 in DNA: TGTGCCAGCAGCGCCCGGACATTAAACTATGGCTACACCTTC. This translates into CASSARTLNYGYTF.